A selection of T cell receptor beta chains follows, all from one sample in a study of shared clonotypes between healthy human individuals. The protocol was immunoSEQ multiplex PCR, while the TCRdb copy is restricted to in-frame clones and leaves out a portion. Counted here are about 480,000 clones, about three quarters occurring once; the ten biggest clones make up 9.5% to 15%. Sequencing was performed on PBMCs. The receptor source for this set is a woman between 40 and 50 years old in good health. Some clones in this sample may be carry-over from other donors' samples. Both conserved end residues are part of each CDR3. The D gene is left open where the match is weak. The listing skips clone size in some rows; elsewhere it reads once, few, many or a size class.

v_call,clone_size,d_call,cdr3_length,j_call,cdr3_aa,cdr3_nt
TRBV2,-,-,15,TRBJ2-7,CASSGDRLSSYEQYF,TGTGCCAGCAGTGGCGACAGATTGAGCTCCTACGAGCAGTACTTC
TRBV19,-,-,13,TRBJ2-5,CASSIGGQETQYF,TGTGCCAGTAGTATAGGGGGCCAAGAGACCCAGTACTTC
TRBV5-1,-,TRBD2,17,TRBJ2-3,CASSLAATSDSTDTQYF,TGCGCCAGCAGCTTGGCGGCGACTAGCGATAGCACAGATACGCAGTATTTT
TRBV19,few,-,14,TRBJ2-7,CASSIVQGPYEQYF,TGTGCCAGTAGTATAGTACAGGGACCCTACGAGCAGTACTTC
TRBV5-1,-,TRBD1,13,TRBJ2-7,CASSNDRAYEQYF,TGCGCCAGCAGCAACGACAGGGCCTACGAGCAGTACTTC
TRBV4-1,-,-,16,TRBJ1-1,CASSQPVRAGRTEAFF,TGCGCCAGCAGCCAACCCGTTCGGGCCGGAAGGACTGAAGCTTTCTTT
TRBV25-1,-,TRBD1,14,TRBJ2-1,CASQRTGADNEQFF,TGTGCCAGCCAAAGGACAGGGGCGGACAATGAGCAGTTCTTC
TRBV5-1,once,-,14,TRBJ1-1,CASSFGGGDTEAFF,TGCGCCAGCAGCTTTGGGGGAGGGGACACTGAAGCTTTCTTT
TRBV9,-,TRBD1,12,TRBJ2-1,CASSDRGNEQFF,TGTGCCAGCAGTGACAGGGGCAATGAGCAGTTCTTC
TRBV29-1,few,-,15,TRBJ1-3,CSVEDGSISGNTIYF,TGCAGCGTTGAAGATGGATCGATTTCTGGAAACACCATATATTTT